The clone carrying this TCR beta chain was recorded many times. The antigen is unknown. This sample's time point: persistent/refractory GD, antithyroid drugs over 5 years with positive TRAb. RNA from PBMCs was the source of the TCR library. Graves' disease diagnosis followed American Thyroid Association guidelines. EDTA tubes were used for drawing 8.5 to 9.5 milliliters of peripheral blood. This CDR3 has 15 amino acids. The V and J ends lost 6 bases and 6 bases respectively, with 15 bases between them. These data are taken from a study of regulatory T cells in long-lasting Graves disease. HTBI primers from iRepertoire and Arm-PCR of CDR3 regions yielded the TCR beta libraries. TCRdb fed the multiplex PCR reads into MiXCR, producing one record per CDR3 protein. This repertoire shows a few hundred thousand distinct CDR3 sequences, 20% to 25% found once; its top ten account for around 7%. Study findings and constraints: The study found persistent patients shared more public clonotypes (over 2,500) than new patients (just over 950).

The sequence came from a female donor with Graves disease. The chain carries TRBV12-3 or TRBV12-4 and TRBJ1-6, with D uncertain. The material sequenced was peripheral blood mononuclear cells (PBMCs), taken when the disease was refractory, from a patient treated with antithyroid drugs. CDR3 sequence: CASRRSQAGNSPLHF. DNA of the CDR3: TGTGCCAGCAGAAGGTCGCAGGCGGGTAATTCACCCCTCCACTTT.